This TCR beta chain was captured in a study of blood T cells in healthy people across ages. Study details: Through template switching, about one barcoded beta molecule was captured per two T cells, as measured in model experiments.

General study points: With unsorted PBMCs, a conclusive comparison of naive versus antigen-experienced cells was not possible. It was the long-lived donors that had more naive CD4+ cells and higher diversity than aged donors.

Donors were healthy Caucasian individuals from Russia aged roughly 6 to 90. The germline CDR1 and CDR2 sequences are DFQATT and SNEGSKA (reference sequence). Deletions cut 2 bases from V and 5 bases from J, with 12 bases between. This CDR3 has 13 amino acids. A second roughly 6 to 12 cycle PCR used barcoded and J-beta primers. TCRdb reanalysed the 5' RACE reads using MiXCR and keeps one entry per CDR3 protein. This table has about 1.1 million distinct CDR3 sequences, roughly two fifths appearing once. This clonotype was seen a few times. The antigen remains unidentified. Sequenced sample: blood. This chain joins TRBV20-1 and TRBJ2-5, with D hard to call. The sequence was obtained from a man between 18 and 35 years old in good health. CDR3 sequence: CSARPTSEETQYF. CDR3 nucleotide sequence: TGCAGTGCTAGACCGACCAGCGAGGAGACCCAGTACTTC.